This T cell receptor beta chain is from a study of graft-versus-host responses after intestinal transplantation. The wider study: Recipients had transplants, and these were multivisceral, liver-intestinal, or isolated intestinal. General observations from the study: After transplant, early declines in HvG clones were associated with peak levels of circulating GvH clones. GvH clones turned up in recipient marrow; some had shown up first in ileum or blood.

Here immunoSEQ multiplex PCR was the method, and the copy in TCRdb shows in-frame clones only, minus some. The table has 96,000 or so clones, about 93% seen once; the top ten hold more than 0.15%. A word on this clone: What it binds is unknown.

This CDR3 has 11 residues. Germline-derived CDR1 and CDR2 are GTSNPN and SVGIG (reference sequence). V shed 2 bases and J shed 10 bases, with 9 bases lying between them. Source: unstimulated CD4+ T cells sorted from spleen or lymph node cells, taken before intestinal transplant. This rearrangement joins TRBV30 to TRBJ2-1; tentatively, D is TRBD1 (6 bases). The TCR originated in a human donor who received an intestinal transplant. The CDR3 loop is CAWSWTVEQFF. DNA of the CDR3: TGTGCCTGGAGTTGGACAGTAGAGCAGTTCTTC.